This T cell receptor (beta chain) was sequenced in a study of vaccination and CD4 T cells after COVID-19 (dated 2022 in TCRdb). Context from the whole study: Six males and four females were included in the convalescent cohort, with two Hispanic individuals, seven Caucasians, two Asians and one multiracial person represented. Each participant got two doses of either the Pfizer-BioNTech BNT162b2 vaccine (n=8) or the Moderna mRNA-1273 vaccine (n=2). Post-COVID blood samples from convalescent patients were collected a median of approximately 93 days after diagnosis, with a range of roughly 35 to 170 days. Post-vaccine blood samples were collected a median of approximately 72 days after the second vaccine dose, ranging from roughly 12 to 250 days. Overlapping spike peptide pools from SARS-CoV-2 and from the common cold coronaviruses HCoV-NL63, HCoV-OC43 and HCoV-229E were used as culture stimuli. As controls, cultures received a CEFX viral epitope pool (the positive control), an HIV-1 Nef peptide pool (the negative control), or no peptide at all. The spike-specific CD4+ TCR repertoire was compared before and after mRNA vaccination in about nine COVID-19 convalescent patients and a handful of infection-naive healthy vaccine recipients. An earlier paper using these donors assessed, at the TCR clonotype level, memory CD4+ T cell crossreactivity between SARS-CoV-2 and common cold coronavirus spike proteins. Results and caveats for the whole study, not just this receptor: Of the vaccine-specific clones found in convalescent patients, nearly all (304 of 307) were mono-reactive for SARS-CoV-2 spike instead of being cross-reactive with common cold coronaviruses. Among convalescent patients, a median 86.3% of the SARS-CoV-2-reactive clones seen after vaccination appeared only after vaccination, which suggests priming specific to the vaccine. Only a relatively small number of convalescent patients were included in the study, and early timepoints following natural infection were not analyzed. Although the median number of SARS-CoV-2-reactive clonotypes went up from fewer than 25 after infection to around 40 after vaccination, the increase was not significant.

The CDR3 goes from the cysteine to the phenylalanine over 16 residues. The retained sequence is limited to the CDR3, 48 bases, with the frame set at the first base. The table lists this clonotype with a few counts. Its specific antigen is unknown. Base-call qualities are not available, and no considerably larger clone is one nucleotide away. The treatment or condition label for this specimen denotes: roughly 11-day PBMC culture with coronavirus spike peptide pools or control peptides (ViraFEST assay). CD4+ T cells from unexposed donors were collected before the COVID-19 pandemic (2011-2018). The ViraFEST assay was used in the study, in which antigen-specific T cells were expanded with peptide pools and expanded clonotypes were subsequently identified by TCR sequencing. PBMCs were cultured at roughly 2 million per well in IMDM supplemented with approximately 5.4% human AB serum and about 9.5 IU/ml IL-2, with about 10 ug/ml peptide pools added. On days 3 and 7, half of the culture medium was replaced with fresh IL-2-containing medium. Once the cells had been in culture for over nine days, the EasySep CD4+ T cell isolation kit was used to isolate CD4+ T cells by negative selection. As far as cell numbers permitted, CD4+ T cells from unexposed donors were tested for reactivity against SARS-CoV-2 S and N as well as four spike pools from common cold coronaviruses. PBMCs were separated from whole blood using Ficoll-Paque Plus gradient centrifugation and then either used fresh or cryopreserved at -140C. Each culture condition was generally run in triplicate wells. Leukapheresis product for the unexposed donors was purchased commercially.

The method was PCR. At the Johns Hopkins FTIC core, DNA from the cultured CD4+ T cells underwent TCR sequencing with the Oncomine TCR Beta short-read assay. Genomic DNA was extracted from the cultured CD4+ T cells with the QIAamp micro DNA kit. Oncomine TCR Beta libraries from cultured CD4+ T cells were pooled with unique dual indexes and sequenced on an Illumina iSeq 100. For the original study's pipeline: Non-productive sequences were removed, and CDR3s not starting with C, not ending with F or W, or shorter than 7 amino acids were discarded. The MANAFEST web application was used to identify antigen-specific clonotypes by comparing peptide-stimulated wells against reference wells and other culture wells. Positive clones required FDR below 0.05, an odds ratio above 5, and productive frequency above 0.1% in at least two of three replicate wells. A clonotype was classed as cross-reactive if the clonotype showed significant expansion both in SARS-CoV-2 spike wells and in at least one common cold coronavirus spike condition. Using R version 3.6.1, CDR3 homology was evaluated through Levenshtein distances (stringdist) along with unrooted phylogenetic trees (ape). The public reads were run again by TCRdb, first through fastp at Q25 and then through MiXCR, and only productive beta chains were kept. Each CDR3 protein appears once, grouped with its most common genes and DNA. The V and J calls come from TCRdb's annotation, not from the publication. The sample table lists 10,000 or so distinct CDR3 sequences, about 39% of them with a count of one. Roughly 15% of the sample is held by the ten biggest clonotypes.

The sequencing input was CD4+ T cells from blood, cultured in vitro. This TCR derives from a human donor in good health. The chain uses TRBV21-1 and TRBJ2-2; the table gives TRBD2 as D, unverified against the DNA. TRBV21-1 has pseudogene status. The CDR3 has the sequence CASSKKELPNTGELFF. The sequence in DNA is TGTGCCAGCAGCAAGAAGGAGCTCCCCAACACCGGGGAGCTGTTTTTT.